Shown below are 9 T cell receptor beta chains from a single sample sequenced in a study of shared clonotypes between healthy human individuals. TCRdb's copy holds only in-frame clones and misses some; the assay was immunoSEQ multiplex PCR. Of 2 million to 2.5 million clones listed, 85% to 95% are singletons. The sample comprised naive CD4+ T cells from PBMCs. Subset reported: CD45RA+ positively selected. All receptors derive from a man between 18 and 35 years old in good health. Some clones in this sample may be carry-over from other donors' samples.

The chain carries TRBV12-2 and TRBJ2-1; the D call in the table, TRBD2, was not verified against the DNA. TRBV12-2 has pseudogene status. The length of the CDR3 is 16 residues. The CDR3 region has the DNA TGTGCAAGTCGCCGGCCCCGTCCACGAACTATCAATGAGCAGTTCTTC. It encodes CASRRPRPRTINEQFF.

Here the CDR3 reads CASSLASTNEKLFF. As DNA, the CDR3 is TGTGCCAGCAGCTTGGCCTCAACTAATGAAAAACTGTTTTTT. The chain carries TRBV7-9 and TRBJ1-4; D not certain. The CDR3 contains 14 residues. Trimming took 3 bases from V and 0 from J, leaving 5 bases between them. Germline V gene lookup returns CDR1 SEHNR and CDR2 FQNEAQ (reference sequence). Full variable domain (outside the CDR3, taken from reference TRBV7-9 and TRBJ1-4): DTGVSQNPRHKITKRGQNVTFRCDPISEHNRLYWYRQTLGQGPEFLTYFQNEAQLEKSRLLSDRFSAERPKGSFSTLEIQRTEQGDSAMYLCASSLASTNEKLFFGSGTQLSVL.

This chain links TRBV19 with TRBJ1-2, with unresolved D. CDR3 length: 11 residues. V was cut by 7 bases and J by 4 bases, with 7 bases left in between. Germline V gene lookup returns CDR1 LNHDA and CDR2 SQIVND (reference sequence). The CDR3 region is CASIGIYGYTF. As DNA, the CDR3 is TGTGCCAGTATCGGGATCTATGGCTACACCTTC.

The chain carries TRBV11-1 and TRBJ2-2; TRBD1 or TRBD2 may be the D gene (5 bases each). V was shortened by 5 bases and J by 5 bases, with 15 bases between the two germline ends. This CDR3 has 15 residues. Per the germline V gene, CDR1 is SGHAT and CDR2 is FQDESV (reference sequence). CDR3 in DNA: TGTGCCAGCAGCCCCGGGACCCCGGGTACCGGGGAGCTGTTTTTT. This encodes CASSPGTPGTGELFF.

This rearrangement joins TRBV18 to TRBJ1-2; D gene unclear. V shed 3 bases and J shed 9 bases, with 17 bases lying between them. CDR1 KGHSH and CDR2 LQKENI come from the germline V gene. The CDR3 runs to 14 residues. CDR3 sequence reads: CASSPTTRIKRYTF. As DNA, the CDR3 is TGTGCCAGCTCACCTACGACCAGAATTAAGCGCTACACCTTC.

Worth noting for this clone: In the same sample, other DNA sequences code for this CDR3. This CDR3 reads CASSVAGYTGELFF. DNA for the CDR3: TGTGCCAGCAGCGTAGCCGGATACACCGGGGAGCTGTTTTTT. The rearrangement joins TRBV9 to TRBJ2-2, with D unclear. The V gene's germline CDR1 is SGDLS and CDR2 YYNGEE. The CDR3 is made up of 14 amino acids. V lost 0 bases to trimming and J lost 3 bases, with 6 bases between them. The complete variable domain, with remaining parts taken from reference TRBV9 and TRBJ2-2, reads DSGVTQTPKHLITATGQRVTLRCSPRSGDLSVYWYQQSLDQGLQFLIQYYNGEERAKGNILERFSAQQFPDLHSELNLSSLELGDSALYFCASSVAGYTGELFFGEGSRLTVL.

The chain links TRBV7-9 to TRBJ2-7; 11 bases are shared with TRBD1. The germline V gene encodes CDR1 SEHNR and CDR2 FQNEAQ (reference sequence). V dropped 5 bases and J dropped 5; count of bases not matched to a gene: 5. The CDR3 extends over 14 amino acids. The CDR3 nucleotides are TGTGCCAGCAGCCAGGGACAGGGGGGAGACGAGCAGTACTTC. The encoded protein is CASSQGQGGDEQYF.

Details on this clone: The final CDR3 position lacks the conserved phenylalanine or tryptophan, pointing to a likely read error. The DNA is left out, because the CDR3 cannot be placed on it with certainty; the CDR3 is given as TCRdb lists it. The CDR3 loop reads CAWSVSMGQALHG. The V and J genes are TRBV30 and TRBJ1-1; TRBD1, the table's D call, was not compared with the DNA. Germline CDR1 reads GTSNPN; CDR2 reads SVGIG (reference sequence). Termini included, the CDR3 measures 13 amino acids.

The rearrangement joins TRBV5-1 to TRBJ1-1; no clear D gene. This CDR3 contains 17 residues. Deletions cut 4 bases from V and 1 base from J, with 20 bases between. Looked up from germline, CDR1 is SGHRS and CDR2 is YFSETQ. The CDR3, as DNA: TGCGCCAGCAGCCGAGCAGGAGGACGGGCGGGGAACACTGAAGCTTTCTTT. It specifies CASSRAGGRAGNTEAFF.